One T cell receptor beta chain is described in this entry. The data were taken from a study of Tregs in tolerant kidney transplant recipients. CDR1 and CDR2 from the germline V gene are SQVTM and ANQGSEA. The CDR3 has 13 residues. Trimming shortened V by 4 bases and J by 1 base, and 10 bases separated the two germline ends. TCRdb keeps only in-frame clones here, not all; method: immunoSEQ multiplex PCR. The sample contains about 110,000 clones, around 90% of which appear only once. The chain has TRBV29-1 and TRBJ1-1; D perhaps matches TRBD1 (5 bases). The sequence came from a human donor who received a combined kidney and bone marrow transplant. This sample comprised CD4+ T cells from blood, obtained before the transplant. For the CDR3, the DNA is TGCAGCGTTGTCCAGGGAAGGAACACTGAAGCTTTCTTT. It codes for CSVVQGRNTEAFF.